Listed here are 25 T cell receptor beta chains from one sample, sequenced in a study of brain T cells in children with intractable seizures (TCRdb year 2021). The time point tag for this specimen amounts to: blood from clinic visit 5 months post-surgery; TSC patient then seizure free. Libraries came from the immunoSEQ multiplex PCR assay. Held by TCRdb, this immuneACCESS table contains in-frame sequences only and omits some clones. Under half of the omission traces to an unresolved V gene where checked; the cause of the rest is unknown. This sample holds about 340,000 clones; 93% were observed only once. 5.5% to 6% of the sample belongs to the ten largest clones. The input for sequencing was peripheral blood, taken around 5 months after surgery. The source of these receptors is a boy in the first two years of life with tuberous sclerosis and intractable seizures.

The rearrangement uses TRBV7-3 and TRBJ2-3, with D hard to call. The V gene's germline CDR1 is SGHTA and CDR2 FQGTGA. V shed 3 bases and J shed 6 bases, with 13 bases lying between them. This CDR3 has 14 residues. Here the CDR3 DNA reads TGTGCCAGCAGCTTTTCAGGCCGGTCGGATACGCAGTATTTT. This encodes CASSFSGRSDTQYF.

This sequence joins TRBV5-1 and TRBJ2-7; no reliable D call. V lost 2 bases and J lost 4, with 16 bases in between. The CDR3 is 15 amino acids. Germline lookup yields CDR1 SGHRS and CDR2 YFSETQ. CDR3 in amino acids: CASSLTPDDPYEQYF. For the CDR3, the DNA is TGCGCCAGCAGCTTAACGCCCGATGATCCTTACGAGCAGTACTTC.

V gene TRBV5-1 combines with J gene TRBJ2-2, with TRBD2 identical over 9 bases. With 3 bases clipped from V and 5 bases from J, the junction kept 8 bases outside the gene matches. The length of the CDR3 is 16 residues. Germline V CDR1 and CDR2: SGHRS, YFSETQ. The CDR3 sequence is CASSSLAGVRTGELFF. CDR3 nucleotide sequence: TGCGCCAGCAGCTCCTTAGCGGGAGTAAGGACCGGGGAGCTGTTTTTT.

The J gene is TRBJ2-1, the V gene TRBV19; D not certain. Trimming removed 4 bases at V and 4 bases at J, with 8 bases between. The CDR3 has 13 amino acids. Germline lookup yields CDR1 LNHDA and CDR2 SQIVND (reference sequence). CDR3 in DNA: TGTGCCAGTAGTACCCTGGGATACAATGAGCAGTTCTTC. Amino acids: CASSTLGYNEQFF.

The genes are TRBV3-1 (or the pseudogene TRBV3-2) and TRBJ2-3, with 12 bases matching TRBD2. The CDR3 has 16 amino acids. The germline V gene has CDR1 LGHDT and CDR2 YNNKEL (reference sequence). Trimming took 1 base from V and 6 from J; bases not matched to a gene: 5. CDR3 protein: CASSQGLAGAWDTQYF. CDR3 bases: TGTGCCAGCAGCCAAGGACTAGCGGGAGCGTGGGATACGCAGTATTTT.

CDR3 protein: CASSPGSGTQHF. The DNA for the CDR3 is TGTGCCAGCAGTCCAGGATCGGGGACCCAGCATTTT. J is TRBJ1-5 and V is TRBV27; D is uncertain. The CDR3 extends over 12 amino acids. The V end was cut by 5 bases, the J end by 11 bases, with 13 bases between. The V gene's germline CDR1 is MNHEY and CDR2 SMNVEV (reference sequence).

The V gene is TRBV27, the J gene TRBJ1-4; maybe TRBD1 (6 bases). The V end was cut by 1 base, the J end by 8 bases, with 8 bases between. The length of the CDR3 is 13 residues. Looked up from germline, CDR1 is MNHEY and CDR2 is SMNVEV (reference sequence). The CDR3 loop reads CASSLFQGEKLFF. CDR3 bases: TGTGCCAGCAGTTTATTTCAGGGGGAAAAACTGTTTTTT.

The chain employs TRBV2 and TRBJ2-7, with D maybe TRBD2 (5 bases). This CDR3 region has 15 residues. Germline CDR1 is SNHLY and CDR2 is FYNNEI. Trimming left V 6 bases short and J 6 bases short, with 21 bases between. The CDR3 loop is CASSLHGGPVREQYF. CDR3 coding DNA: TGTGCCAGCAGCTTACACGGAGGCCCAGTACGCGAGCAGTACTTC.

The genes are TRBV15 and TRBJ2-7, with D tentatively TRBD1 (5 bases). Germline CDR1 reads LNHNV; CDR2 reads YYDKDF (reference sequence). The CDR3 is 13 amino acids. The ends were cut back, 8 bases at V and 5 bases at J, with 16 bases in the middle. CDR3 in DNA: TGTGCCACCGGGGCATCCCTGTCGAACGAGCAGTACTTC. This encodes CATGASLSNEQYF.

The genes are TRBV2 and TRBJ2-7; possibly TRBD1 or TRBD2 for D (6 bases each). The CDR3 is made up of 15 amino acids. The V gene lost 2 bases and the J gene lost 3 bases, with 14 bases spanning the gap. Germline-derived CDR1 and CDR2 are SNHLY and FYNNEI. DNA for the CDR3: TGTGCCAGCAGTGAAAGGGGGGAACTTTACTACGAGCAGTACTTC. Translating gives CASSERGELYYEQYF.

In its sample, this clone was seen once. The V gene is TRBV6-5, the J gene TRBJ2-1, with 8 bases that match TRBD2. The trim removed 5 bases at V and 1 base at J, leaving 1 base unmatched. The CDR3 totals 14 residues. Germline loops: CDR1 MNHEY, CDR2 SVGAGI. Here the CDR3 reads CASSPSGSYNEQFF. Here the CDR3 DNA reads TGTGCCAGCAGTCCTAGCGGGTCCTACAATGAGCAGTTCTTC.

This clone was seen only once. J is TRBJ1-6 and V is TRBV2; D perhaps matches TRBD1 (5 bases). The length of the CDR3 is 13 residues. V gave up 11 bases and J gave up 8 bases, with 16 bases separating them. The germline gives CDR1 SNHLY, CDR2 FYNNEI. CDR3 sequence (DNA): TGTGCCGGAACGGGACGAGATGATTCACCCCTCCACTTT. It specifies CAGTGRDDSPLHF.

As DNA, the CDR3 is TGTGCCAGTAGTGTCCCGAGGGTGAACACTGAAGCTTTCTTT. This gives the protein CASSVPRVNTEAFF. The chain employs TRBV19 and TRBJ1-1; D is ambiguous. V lost 5 bases to trimming and J lost 0 bases, with 10 bases between them. The CDR3 runs to 14 residues. Germline V gene data show CDR1 as LNHDA and CDR2 as SQIVND (reference sequence).

This clone was seen just once. The V gene is TRBV7-6, the J gene TRBJ2-7, with TRBD2 matching over 8 bases. This CDR3 comprises 14 residues. The J segment lost 4 bases and the V segment lost 3 bases, leaving 5 bases of the junction unmatched. In germline, CDR1 is SGHVS, CDR2 FNYEAQ. The CDR3 nucleotides read TGTGCCAGCAGCTTGGGCGGGAGGACGTACGAGCAGTACTTC. It codes for CASSLGGRTYEQYF.

The sample holds one count of this clone. This chain uses TRBV11-2 with TRBJ2-7; D unresolved. CDR3 length equals 11 residues. In germline, CDR1 is SGHAT, CDR2 FQNNGV. V lost 5 bases to trimming and J lost 4 bases, with 6 bases between them. The CDR3 bases are TGTGCCAGCAGCGTCCGATACGAGCAGTACTTC. Translation: CASSVRYEQYF.

The V and J genes are TRBV6-1 and TRBJ1-2; D call uncertain. V gave up 0 bases and J gave up 2 bases, with 13 bases separating them. This CDR3 spans 16 amino acids. From germline, CDR1 is MNHNS and CDR2 SASEGT. CDR3 bases: TGTGCCAGCAGTGAAGCCTCCGCAACCCGCAACTATGGCTACACCTTC. This sequence encodes CASSEASATRNYGYTF.

This sequence joins TRBV19 and TRBJ2-1; D is possibly TRBD1 (5 bases). Germline CDR1 is LNHDA and CDR2 is SQIVND (reference sequence). Trimming stripped 1 base from V and 3 bases from J, with 10 bases between. CDR3 length: 15 amino acids. Written as DNA, the CDR3 is TGTGCCAGTAGTATAGGGGCAGGGTACTACAATGAGCAGTTCTTC. It specifies CASSIGAGYYNEQFF.

This sequence joins TRBV7-9 and TRBJ2-7; D unclear. The CDR3 is 13 residues long. Germline V gene sequence: CDR1 SEHNR, CDR2 FQNEAQ (reference sequence). V was cut by 7 bases and J by 4 bases, with 14 bases left in between. CDR3 coding DNA: TGTGCCAGCACCTCCGGGTCTGATTACGAGCAGTACTTC. Residues: CASTSGSDYEQYF.

This rearrangement joins TRBV6-1 to TRBJ1-4, with TRBD1 matching over 8 bases. Trimming removed 2 bases from V and 7 bases from J; junction bases left unmatched: 12. Germline lookup yields CDR1 MNHNS and CDR2 SASEGT. There are 17 residues in the CDR3. CDR3 nucleotide sequence: TGTGCCAGCAGTGAAAGGGGGAAGGGGACAGGATTTGAAAAACTGTTTTTT. Its protein is CASSERGKGTGFEKLFF.

The chain has TRBV7-9 and TRBJ2-2; D is possibly TRBD2 (6 bases). V lost 4 bases and J 4 bases, leaving 19 bases between the germline ends. The CDR3 length is 17 residues. In germline, CDR1 is SEHNR, CDR2 FQNEAQ (reference sequence). CDR3: CASSSRETSFSTGELFF. The DNA for the CDR3 is TGTGCCAGCAGCTCCCGGGAGACGTCGTTTTCCACCGGGGAGCTGTTTTTT.

The rearrangement uses TRBV5-1 and TRBJ1-1; D perhaps matches TRBD1 (5 bases). With 4 bases removed from V and 2 bases from J, the gap between germline ends came to 12 bases. This CDR3 region has 14 residues. The germline V gene encodes CDR1 SGHRS and CDR2 YFSETQ. CDR3 sequence: CASSPPDSNTEAFF. The CDR3 bases are TGCGCCAGCAGCCCGCCCGACAGCAACACTGAAGCTTTCTTT.

This clone was observed once. J is TRBJ1-5 and V is TRBV28, with no clear D. The V gene's germline CDR1 is MDHEN and CDR2 SYDVKM. The CDR3 length is 14 residues. Trimming took 6 bases from V and 3 from J, leaving 12 bases between them. CDR3 DNA: TGTGCCAGCAGCTCCCCCGGGGTCAATCAGCCCCAGCATTTT. As protein: CASSSPGVNQPQHF.

This rearrangement joins TRBV9 to TRBJ2-3, with TRBD1 identical over 7 bases. The CDR3 is made up of 17 amino acids. The germline gives CDR1 SGDLS, CDR2 YYNGEE. The J segment lost 1 base and the V segment lost 4 bases, leaving 12 bases of the junction unmatched. CDR3 sequence reads: CASSPGKGARRTDTQYF. The CDR3 DNA reads as TGTGCCAGCAGCCCGGGCAAGGGGGCGCGGCGCACAGATACGCAGTATTTT.

The rearrangement joins TRBV19 to TRBJ1-1; no firm D call. The CDR3 sequence is 16 residues long. The germline V gene encodes CDR1 LNHDA and CDR2 SQIVND (reference sequence). V lost 6 bases and J lost 0, with 17 bases in between. CDR3 nucleotide sequence: TGTGCCAGTAGACTAAACCCCTACCCCATGAACACTGAAGCTTTCTTT. Its protein product is CASRLNPYPMNTEAFF.

The rearrangement uses TRBV7-2 and TRBJ1-3; D not resolved. The CDR3 loop spans 18 amino acids. Germline V gene lookup returns CDR1 SGHTA and CDR2 FQGNSA. V gave up 1 base and J gave up 0 bases, with 16 bases separating them. Here the CDR3 reads CASSLEGITALSGNTIYF. The CDR3 DNA reads TGTGCCAGCAGCTTAGAGGGTATCACTGCTCTCTCTGGAAACACCATATATTTT.